One and the same sample provided the 20 T cell receptor beta chains below, sequenced in a study of blood T cell repertoires in COVID-19. Clones were read by immunoSEQ multiplex PCR, and TCRdb kept only the in-frame ones, dropping some. The data show about 250,000 clones, with 65% to 85% seen just once and about 8% held by the top ten. Sequenced: peripheral blood. The receptors were gathered from a woman aged 80 or over with acute or convalescent COVID-19.

J is TRBJ2-1 and V is TRBV6-5, with a tentative D call TRBD2 (7 bases). V was pared by 8 bases and J by 4 bases, with 15 bases between. CDR3 length: 14 amino acids. Germline V gives CDR1 MNHEY, CDR2 SVGAGI. The CDR3 loop is CASRPGGPYNEQFF. The CDR3 DNA reads as TGTGCCAGCCGACCCGGGGGGCCTTACAATGAGCAGTTCTTC.

V and J are TRBV5-4 and TRBJ1-5; 7 bases are shared with TRBD1. Trimming took 5 bases from V and 2 from J; bases not matched to a gene: 7. CDR1 is SGHNT, CDR2 YYREEE, per germline (reference sequence). This CDR3 is 15 amino acids long. The CDR3 loop reads CASSQGGSGNQPQHF. The CDR3 region has the DNA TGTGCCAGCAGTCAAGGGGGCTCGGGCAATCAGCCCCAGCATTTT.

This clone showed up just once. This sequence joins TRBV4-2 and TRBJ2-7; TRBD2 matches at 10 bases. This CDR3 is 16 amino acids long. V was pared by 1 base and J by 3 bases, with 6 bases of the junction left unmatched. CDR1 LGHNA and CDR2 YNFKEQ come from the germline V gene. The chain's CDR3 is CASSQVGLAENYEQYF. The CDR3 DNA follows: TGTGCCAGCAGCCAAGTTGGACTAGCGGAGAACTACGAGCAGTACTTC.

The chain uses TRBV7-8 and TRBJ2-3; 11 positions match TRBD2. The germline CDR1 and CDR2 sequences are SGHVS and FQNEAQ. The CDR3 loop spans 15 amino acids. Trimming cost V 3 bases and J 3 bases; bases outside gene matches: 2. In DNA, the CDR3 is TGTGCCAGCAGCTTCGGGACTAGCGGAACAGATACGCAGTATTTT. Its translation: CASSFGTSGTDTQYF.

V is TRBV7-9 and J is TRBJ2-3, with D possibly TRBD1 on 5 matching bases. With 5 bases removed from V and 4 bases from J, the gap between germline ends came to 19 bases. Germline V lookup: CDR1 SEHNR, CDR2 FQNEAQ (reference sequence). The CDR3 has 16 residues. The CDR3 nucleotides are TGTGCCAGCAGCAGCCGACCCGCGCTAGGGGCAGATACGCAGTATTTT. Amino acids: CASSSRPALGADTQYF.

On this clone itself: The sample has other DNA sequences that encode this CDR3 too. The CDR3, as DNA: TGTGCCAGCAGCCAAGGACAACCCAACACTGAAGCTTTCTTT. Translating it yields CASSQGQPNTEAFF. The rearrangement links TRBV3-1 (or the pseudogene TRBV3-2) to TRBJ1-1; D is ambiguous. The V gene's germline CDR1 is LGHDT and CDR2 YNNKEL (reference sequence). The CDR3 is 14 residues long. V dropped 1 base and J dropped 2 bases, with 8 bases sitting between them.

In DNA form, the CDR3 reads TGTGCCAGTAGTAGCGGACAGACCCACCTGTTTTTT. It is translated as CASSSGQTHLFF. The chain links TRBV19 to TRBJ1-4; the D gene is possibly TRBD1 (6 bases). The CDR3 spans 12 residues. V lost 4 bases and J 14 bases, leaving 14 bases between the germline ends. Germline V gene lookup returns CDR1 LNHDA and CDR2 SQIVND (reference sequence).

This clone was detected only once. The chain combines TRBV19 with TRBJ1-2; 7 bases map to TRBD1. V was pared by 4 bases and J by 3 bases, with 5 bases of the junction left unmatched. The CDR3 contains 14 residues. Germline values: CDR1 LNHDA, CDR2 SQIVND (reference sequence). CDR3 bases: TGTGCCAGTAGTAACCAGGGGGACTACTATGGCTACACCTTC. Its protein is CASSNQGDYYGYTF.

CDR3 sequence: CASSVTSGGPTGELFF. The DNA of the CDR3 is TGCGCCAGCAGCGTCACTAGCGGGGGGCCCACCGGGGAGCTGTTTTTT. The chain joins TRBV5-1 to TRBJ2-2; 12 nucleotides line up with TRBD2. The CDR3 consists of 16 residues. V was clipped by 4 bases and J by 4 bases; unmatched bases: 5. Per germline, CDR1 SGHRS and CDR2 YFSETQ.

This sequence joins TRBV25-1 and TRBJ1-6; TRBD1 is a possible D gene (5 bases). V was pared by 3 bases and J by 9 bases, with 18 bases between. The CDR3 is 16 amino acids. The germline V gene encodes CDR1 MGHDK and CDR2 SYGVNS. The CDR3 nucleotides are TGTGCCAGCAGTGACCGTGGACAACGGATAATTTCACCCCTCCACTTT. Protein product: CASSDRGQRIISPLHF.

The gene calls are TRBV10-2 and TRBJ1-1; 9 nucleotides match TRBD1. This CDR3 is 15 amino acids long. V trimming: 4 bases; J trimming: 1 base; junction bases outside the gene matches: 4. The germline gives CDR1 WSHSY, CDR2 SAAADI. CDR3 residues: CASSATGGQNTEAFF. The CDR3 DNA reads TGCGCCAGCAGTGCGACAGGGGGTCAGAACACTGAAGCTTTCTTT.

This chain uses TRBV25-1 with TRBJ2-7, with 9 bases lining up with TRBD1. The V segment lost 7 bases and the J segment 4 bases; nucleotides outside the gene matches: 5. Germline V lookup: CDR1 MGHDK, CDR2 SYGVNS. There are 13 residues in the CDR3. The DNA of the CDR3 is TGTGCCAGCATTCGACAGGGGGGTTACGAGCAGTACTTC. It yields the protein CASIRQGGYEQYF.

The chain combines TRBV2 with TRBJ1-6; D unresolved. Trimming stripped 5 bases from V and 7 bases from J, with 9 bases between. There are 13 residues in the CDR3. Germline CDR1 SNHLY, CDR2 FYNNEI. CDR3 sequence reads: CASSRGENSPLHF. CDR3 coding DNA: TGTGCCAGCAGTCGGGGAGAGAATTCACCCCTCCACTTT.

The rearrangement links TRBV29-1 to TRBJ1-3; D remains unclear. V was cut by 5 bases and J by 3 bases, with 5 bases left in between. Germline V gene data show CDR1 as SQVTM and CDR2 as ANQGSEA. CDR3 length: 11 amino acids. The CDR3 here is CSVSRGNTIYF. The CDR3 DNA reads as TGCAGCGTTTCCCGTGGAAACACCATATATTTT.

V is TRBV10-2 and J is TRBJ1-2, with 10 bases fitting TRBD1. The CDR3 extends over 16 amino acids. CDR1 WSHSY and CDR2 SAAADI come from the germline V gene. Unmatched junction bases numbered 10, after V lost 2 bases and J lost 7 bases. CDR3 loop: CASSEGGGQGIGGYTF. The CDR3 region has the DNA TGCGCCAGCAGTGAGGGGGGGGGACAGGGGATCGGTGGCTACACCTTC.

The genes are TRBV4-2 and TRBJ1-2; perhaps TRBD1 as D (6 bases). Trimming removed 3 bases at V and 7 bases at J, with 9 bases between. The CDR3 consists of 12 residues. Per germline, CDR1 LGHNA and CDR2 YNFKEQ. The DNA of the CDR3 is TGTGCCAGCAGCCACTGGGGGCTTGGCTACACCTTC. It is translated as CASSHWGLGYTF.

The chain couples TRBV6-5 to TRBJ2-6; tentative D call: TRBD2 (5 bases). Deletions cut 9 bases from V and 2 bases from J, with 14 bases between. The CDR3 has 15 residues. Per the germline V gene, CDR1 is MNHEY and CDR2 is SVGAGI. The DNA for the CDR3 is TGTGCCAGGGGTCCTCGGGGAGCTGGGGCCAACGTCCTGACTTTC. Protein: CARGPRGAGANVLTF.

This sequence joins TRBV7-8 and TRBJ1-6, with 7 bases identical to TRBD1. Germline CDR1 SGHVS, CDR2 FQNEAQ. Trimming took 4 bases from V and 4 from J; bases not matched to a gene: 7. The CDR3 contains 16 residues. CDR3 sequence (DNA): TGTGCCAGCAGCTCCCGACAGGGAGAGTATAATTCACCCCTCCACTTT. This sequence encodes CASSSRQGEYNSPLHF.

The chain couples TRBV6-5 to TRBJ1-4; 11 nucleotides align to TRBD1. CDR1 is MNHEY and CDR2 is SVGAGI in the germline V gene. The CDR3 covers 15 residues. The junction had 6 bases not matched to a gene; V was cut back by 2 bases and J by 10 bases. The CDR3 is CASSYVRTGGGKLFF. The CDR3 coding sequence is TGTGCCAGCAGTTACGTTCGGACAGGGGGCGGAAAACTGTTTTTT.

This chain connects TRBV18 to TRBJ1-3; 7 bases match TRBD1. This CDR3 contains 15 residues. Trimming removed 2 bases from V and 8 bases from J; junction bases left unmatched: 9. Germline values: CDR1 KGHSH, CDR2 LQKENI. In nucleotides, the CDR3 is TGTGCCAGCTCACCAGTCTGGGGACAGTTTGACACCATATATTTT. Encoded protein: CASSPVWGQFDTIYF.